The next 5 T cell receptor beta chains were all read from a single sample in a study of shared clonotypes between healthy human individuals. The method was immunoSEQ multiplex PCR; TCRdb's version includes in-frame clones alone and lacks a portion of them. The sample contains roughly 490,000 clones, around 80% of which appear only once. Sequencing used PBMCs. The receptors here all came from a woman in her 40s in good health. Some clones in this sample may be carry-over from other donors' samples.

The rearrangement uses TRBV27 and TRBJ2-7; 7 positions agree with TRBD1. The CDR3 consists of 13 residues. From germline, CDR1 is MNHEY and CDR2 SMNVEV (reference sequence). V trimming: 5 bases; J trimming: 3 bases; junction bases outside the gene matches: 4. This CDR3 is CASSRDSRYEQYF. The DNA of the CDR3 is TGTGCCAGCAGTCGGGACAGCCGCTACGAGCAGTACTTC.

The chain is built from TRBV6-6 and TRBJ2-1; possible D gene TRBD2, 5 bases. The V gene lost 6 bases and the J gene lost 6 bases, with 18 bases spanning the gap. Germline V gives CDR1 MNHNY, CDR2 SVGAGI (reference sequence). The CDR3 sequence is 15 residues long. The CDR3 spells CASSPHSVVANEQFF. The CDR3 coding sequence is TGTGCCAGCAGCCCTCATAGCGTCGTAGCCAATGAGCAGTTCTTC.

V gene TRBV11-2 combines with J gene TRBJ1-2, with D maybe TRBD1 (6 bases). This CDR3 comprises 13 residues. Germline V gene data show CDR1 as SGHAT and CDR2 as FQNNGV. V was clipped by 3 bases and J by 4 bases, with 9 bases between them. The CDR3 region is CASSLGGFYGYTF. The CDR3 bases are TGTGCCAGCAGCTTGGGGGGCTTCTATGGCTACACCTTC. Drawing the rest from reference TRBV11-2 and TRBJ1-2, the complete variable domain is EAGVAQSPRYKIIEKRQSVAFWCNPISGHATLYWYQQILGQGPKLLIQFQNNGVVDDSQLPKDRFSAERLKGVDSTLKIQPAKLEDSAVYLCASSLGGFYGYTFGSGTRLTVV.

The chain carries TRBV28 and TRBJ1-2; no clear D gene. Germline V CDR1 and CDR2: MDHEN, SYDVKM. This CDR3 spans 14 amino acids. The V end was cut by 6 bases, the J end by 8 bases, with 19 bases between. The CDR3 here is CASSSPGSMEGYTF. CDR3 sequence (DNA): TGTGCCAGCAGCTCGCCGGGATCTATGGAAGGCTACACCTTC.

This clone was seen a few times. The genes are TRBV4-2 and TRBJ2-3, with unresolved D. The germline V and J ends were trimmed by 4 bases and 1 base, with 15 bases remaining between them. The germline V gene encodes CDR1 LGHNA and CDR2 YNFKEQ. CDR3 length: 16 residues. CDR3 amino acids: CASSREKAAGTDTQYF. CDR3 coding DNA: TGTGCCAGCAGCCGAGAGAAAGCCGCCGGCACAGATACGCAGTATTTT.